This T cell receptor (beta chain) was captured in a study of cytomegalovirus exposure and HLA in healthy donors. Overall study results and limits: Most TCR sequences were rare, but some public TCRs occurred in many donors.

The PCR employed 60 Vbeta primers together with 13 Jbeta primers. Here immunoSEQ multiplex PCR was the method, and the copy in TCRdb shows in-frame clones only, minus some. The sample yields about 190,000 clones, less than 85% seen once. On this clone itself: The antigen remains undetermined.

Deletions cut 3 bases from V and 4 bases from J, with 10 bases between. This CDR3 comprises 14 residues. Looked up from germline, CDR1 is GTSNPN and CDR2 is SVGIG (reference sequence). The sequenced sample consisted of PBMCs. The V gene is TRBV30, the J gene TRBJ2-6; no reliable D call. The receptor's source is a man aged 25 to 40 in good health and CMV-seropositive. The CDR3 DNA reads as TGTGCCTGGAGCTTATACTCCGGGGCCAACGTCCTGACTTTC. The encoded protein is CAWSLYSGANVLTF.